This T cell receptor beta chain was observed in a study of OX40 agonist ivuxolimab in advanced cancers. Turning to the study itself: An agonistic anti-OX40 (CD134) antibody, ivuxolimab, was used to treat the patients. A history of anti-PD-1, anti-PD-L1 or anti-CTLA-4 therapy was acceptable, and roughly 40% had some. Patients were 65% to 85% male with ages about 20 to 79, mean about 60. Findings and caveats of the study: Compared with CD4+, CD8+ T cells on average had more expanded clones.

Concerning this clone: Its antigen remains unidentified.

Some clones are missing from TCRdb's copy, which holds only in-frame ones; the method was immunoSEQ multiplex PCR. The data show 90,000 to 100,000 clones, about 88% seen once. Sequencing used CD4+ or CD8+ T cells sorted from blood, obtained in a trial of the OX40 agonist ivuxolimab. The TCR sequence derives from an adult with an advanced solid tumor such as melanoma, head and neck, liver or kidney cancer.

The CDR3 is CATSSRRLGEQFF. Here the CDR3 DNA reads TGTGCCACCAGCAGCCGGAGACTGGGGGAGCAGTTCTTC. The chain has TRBV15 and TRBJ2-1, with D uncertain. Germline CDR1 is LNHNV and CDR2 is YYDKDF (reference sequence). This CDR3 region has 13 residues. V was pared by 3 bases and J by 10 bases, with 13 bases between. The full variable domain, completed using reference TRBV15 and TRBJ2-1, is DAMVIQNPRYQVTQFGKPVTLSCSQTLNHNVMYWYQQKSSQAPKLLFHYYDKDFNNEADTPDNFQSRRPNTSFCFLDIRSPGLGDTAMYLCATSSRRLGEQFFGPGTRLTVL.